The 16 T cell receptor beta chains given below trace back to one sample, sequenced in a study of T cells in Graves' hyperthyroidism and ophthalmopathy. Authors of the study amplified TCR beta CDR3 regions from RNA transcripts. The TCR CDR3 first-round RT-PCR relied on the HTBI primer set. MiXCR, run by TCRdb on the multiplex PCR reads, gives a single entry per CDR3 protein. The sample shows around 720,000 distinct CDR3 sequences, approximately 36% of them seen only once. The sequenced sample consisted of blood. These receptors were taken from a middle-aged woman with Graves' hyperthyroidism.

The chain carries TRBV4-2 and TRBJ1-4, with D uncertain. This CDR3 region has 15 residues. CDR1 and CDR2 from the germline V gene are LGHNA and YNFKEQ. Trimming left V 0 bases short and J 8 bases short, with 13 bases between. The CDR3 here is CASSQDRDAREKLFF. In nucleotides, the CDR3 is TGTGCCAGCAGCCAAGATAGGGATGCCCGGGAAAAACTGTTTTTT.

This clonotype has a count of ten or more. The chain carries TRBV20-1 and TRBJ2-5, with no clear D. The CDR3 runs 10 residues. V lost 3 bases and J 3 bases, leaving 2 bases between the germline ends. The V gene's germline CDR1 is DFQATT and CDR2 SNEGSKA (reference sequence). In DNA, the CDR3 is TGCAGTGCTAGCAAAGAGACCCAGTACTTC. This sequence encodes CSASKETQYF.

The sample holds many counts of this clonotype. CDR3 region: CASMGYEQYF. CDR3 sequence (DNA): TGTGCCAGCATGGGGTACGAGCAGTACTTC. This sequence joins TRBV7-9 and TRBJ2-7; D unresolved. CDR3 length equals 10 residues. The germline V and J ends were trimmed by 7 bases and 4 bases, with 5 bases remaining between them. The germline CDR1 and CDR2 sequences are SEHNR and FQNEAQ (reference sequence).

Written as DNA, the CDR3 is TGTGCCAGCAGTGAAGCTGGACAGGGTGAAGCTTTCTTT. Translated: CASSEAGQGEAFF. The chain recombines TRBV6-6 with TRBJ1-1; 8 positions match TRBD1. Germline V gives CDR1 MNHNY, CDR2 SVGAGI (reference sequence). Trimming removed 5 bases from V and 7 bases from J; junction bases left unmatched: 6. This CDR3 region has 13 residues.

This CDR3 reads CASSPPGLDSYEQYF. The CDR3 DNA follows: TGTGCCAGCAGTCCCCCGGGACTTGACTCCTACGAGCAGTACTTC. The chain is built from TRBV6-5 and TRBJ2-7, with D possibly matching TRBD2 (6 bases). The V gene lost 5 bases and the J gene lost 0 bases, with 14 bases spanning the gap. Germline V gives CDR1 MNHEY, CDR2 SVGAGI. The CDR3 is 15 amino acids.

The V and J genes are TRBV2 and TRBJ1-5; D remains unclear. The CDR3 runs to 12 residues. Looked up from germline, CDR1 is SNHLY and CDR2 is FYNNEI. The V gene lost 6 bases and the J gene lost 4 bases, with 7 bases spanning the gap. The CDR3 is CASRRMNQPQHF. As DNA, the CDR3 is TGTGCCAGCAGGAGGATGAATCAGCCCCAGCATTTT.

This clonotype was seen only a few times. CDR3 sequence reads: CASNNRGPSNEKLFF. The CDR3 DNA sequence: TGTGCCAGCAACAACAGGGGGCCATCTAATGAAAAACTGTTTTTT. The rearrangement links TRBV12-3 or TRBV12-4 to TRBJ1-4; 9 nucleotides line up with TRBD1. Trimming took 7 bases from V and 3 from J; bases not matched to a gene: 6. The CDR3 totals 15 residues.

A note on this clonotype: Mismatch with germline at one junction end may stem from a read error. The V and J genes are TRBV20-1 and TRBJ1-6, with 7 bases fitting TRBD1. CDR1 and CDR2 (germline): DFQATT, SNEGSKA (reference sequence). CDR3 size: 14 residues. The CDR3 region has the DNA TGCAGTGCTACCCGGGACAGAGAGAATTCATCCCTCCACTTT. Translating it yields CSATRDRENSSLHF.

About this clonotype: The junction does not match germline at one end; this may be a read error. The genes are TRBV9 and TRBJ2-7, with a tentative D call TRBD2 (6 bases). CDR3 size: 12 residues. Per the germline V gene, CDR1 is SGDLS and CDR2 is YYNGEE. CDR3 in DNA: TGTGCCAGCTCACCACCCGGGGGAAGGGTCTGCTTC. Translated, it gives CASSPPGGRVCF. Complete variable domain (other parts from reference TRBV9 and TRBJ2-7): DSGVTQTPKHLITATGQRVTLRCSPRSGDLSVYWYQQSLDQGLQFLIQYYNGEERAKGNILERFSAQQFPDLHSELNLSSLELGDSALYFCASSPPGGRVCFGPGTRLTVT.

This clonotype was found a few times. The V gene is TRBV7-9, the J gene TRBJ1-1; D is possibly TRBD1 (5 bases). V lost 3 bases to trimming and J lost 6 bases, with 23 bases between them. The germline gives CDR1 SEHNR, CDR2 FQNEAQ (reference sequence). The CDR3 length is 17 residues. CDR3 amino acids: CASSLVGRGLRDAEAFF. CDR3 DNA sequence: TGTGCCAGCAGCTTGGTAGGGCGAGGATTGAGGGACGCTGAAGCTTTCTTT.

Written as DNA, the CDR3 is TGTGCCAGCAGCGTAGTTGGCAGCGGCCAAGAGACCCAGTACTTC. Amino acid sequence: CASSVVGSGQETQYF. V is TRBV9 and J is TRBJ2-5; TRBD2 is a possible D gene (5 bases). Trimming removed 0 bases at V and 1 base at J, with 10 bases between. The CDR3 loop spans 15 amino acids. CDR1 and CDR2 (germline): SGDLS, YYNGEE.

This clonotype was picked up many times. V usage is TRBV6-5 and J usage is TRBJ2-5; D remains unclear. The CDR3 has 15 residues. Trimming removed 0 bases from V and 8 bases from J, with 16 bases in between. Germline V CDR1 and CDR2: MNHEY, SVGAGI. CDR3 DNA: TGTGCCAGCAGTTACTCGAGTCAGGCGTCGGTCACCCAGTACTTC. This encodes CASSYSSQASVTQYF.

This clonotype was counted between two and nine times. The chain is built from TRBV6-1 and TRBJ2-7; possibly TRBD2 for D (5 bases). V lost 5 bases and J lost 8, with 10 bases in between. The CDR3 contains 11 residues. Germline CDR1 and CDR2: MNHNS and SASEGT. The CDR3 spells CASSYGEKQYF. The CDR3 DNA reads TGTGCCAGCAGTTATGGGGAGAAGCAGTACTTC.

The J gene is TRBJ2-2, the V gene TRBV4-3; 7 bases line up with TRBD2. Germline values: CDR1 LGHNA, CDR2 YSLEER. The CDR3 covers 15 residues. Trimming at V came to 5 bases and at J to 2 bases, leaving 5 bases not matched to a gene. In DNA, the CDR3 is TGCGCCAGCAGCGTGACTAGCAGAAACACCGGGGAGCTGTTTTTT. Translation gives CASSVTSRNTGELFF.

The rearrangement uses TRBV29-1 and TRBJ2-7; 9 bases line up with TRBD2. This CDR3 is built from 15 residues. V trimming: 7 bases; J trimming: 5 bases; junction bases outside the gene matches: 15. Looked up from germline, CDR1 is SQVTM and CDR2 is ANQGSEA. The CDR3 spells CSASSPGSGGDEQYF. CDR3 sequence (DNA): TGCAGCGCCAGCAGCCCGGGTAGCGGGGGAGACGAGCAGTACTTC.

This clonotype appeared a few times. The gene calls are TRBV28 and TRBJ1-4; tentatively, D is TRBD1 (5 bases). V was trimmed by 1 base and J by 4 bases, leaving 10 bases between them. CDR3 length: 15 residues. The germline CDR1 and CDR2 sequences are MDHEN and SYDVKM. The CDR3 reads CASSLSGRINEKLFF. DNA of the CDR3: TGTGCCAGCAGTTTATCGGGACGGATTAATGAAAAACTGTTTTTT.